The 30 T cell receptor beta chains below come from one sample, sequenced in a study of blood T cells in healthy people across ages. Alongside a J-beta primer mix, a sample-barcoded 5' primer served in a second PCR lasting roughly 6 to 11 cycles. MiXCR was run by TCRdb on the 5' RACE reads, yielding one entry per CDR3 protein. The data contain some 1.5 million distinct CDR3 sequences, approximately 28% of them singletons. The sequencing sample was made of blood. These receptors all come from a woman aged 25 to 45 in good health.

The rearrangement uses TRBV15 and TRBJ2-5, with a weak D call TRBD1 (5 bases). Germline CDR1 and CDR2: LNHNV and YYDKDF (reference sequence). V was clipped by 4 bases and J by 5 bases, with 11 bases between them. The CDR3 is 13 amino acids. The CDR3 DNA sequence: TGTGCCACCAGCACCAGGGAAGGGGAGACCCAGTACTTC. Translation gives CATSTREGETQYF.

The chain is built from TRBV29-1 and TRBJ1-1, with D possibly being TRBD1 (5 bases). V was pared by 4 bases and J by 5 bases, with 8 bases between. The CDR3 is 11 amino acids. Germline CDR1 SQVTM, CDR2 ANQGSEA. In nucleotides, the CDR3 is TGCAGCGTTGGCAGGGCTACTGAAGCTTTCTTT. Translation gives CSVGRATEAFF.

The rearrangement links TRBV3-1 to TRBJ2-2; 11 bases fit TRBD2. V was clipped by 0 bases and J by 0 bases; unmatched bases: 3. Germline V gene sequence: CDR1 LGHDT, CDR2 YNNKEL (reference sequence). The CDR3 has 18 amino acids. CDR3 sequence reads: CASSQDEGLAANTGELFF. In DNA form, the CDR3 reads TGTGCCAGCAGCCAAGACGAGGGACTAGCGGCGAACACCGGGGAGCTGTTTTTT.

This clonotype has just a few counts. V is TRBV7-2 and J is TRBJ2-1, with 8 bases matching TRBD2. The germline V gene encodes CDR1 SGHTA and CDR2 FQGNSA. Losses at the gene ends were 5 bases for V and 0 bases for J; bases not matched to a gene: 9. There are 17 residues in the CDR3. CDR3 amino acids: CASSPPERGSSYNEQFF. The CDR3 DNA is TGTGCCAGCAGCCCCCCTGAGCGGGGGAGCTCCTACAATGAGCAGTTCTTC.

The sample holds many counts of this clonotype. The J gene is TRBJ2-4, the V gene TRBV12-3 or TRBV12-4; 9 bases are shared with TRBD2. The CDR3 has 21 amino acids. J gave up 0 bases and V 8 bases, and 23 bases lay outside the gene matches. CDR3 amino acids: CASRLRQASGGPGLAKNIQYF. For the CDR3, the DNA is TGTGCCAGCCGCCTCCGTCAGGCGAGCGGGGGGCCTGGTCTAGCCAAAAACATTCAGTACTTC.

V is TRBV7-6 and J is TRBJ2-1; 8 nucleotides line up with TRBD2. Germline assignment: CDR1 SGHVS and CDR2 FNYEAQ. Trimming took 4 bases from V and 15 from J; bases not matched to a gene: 11. The CDR3 has 13 residues. In DNA form, the CDR3 reads TGTGCCAGCAGCTCGGGACTAGTGGGAGGGCCGTTCTTC. It encodes CASSSGLVGGPFF.

Only a few counts were recorded for this clonotype. V and J are TRBV10-2 and TRBJ2-4, with D maybe TRBD2 (5 bases). Looked up from germline, CDR1 is WSHSY and CDR2 is SAAADI. The ends were cut back, 2 bases at V and 4 bases at J, with 12 bases in the middle. The CDR3 covers 15 residues. The CDR3 DNA is TGCGCCAGCAGTGAGGGACCGGGGTTTAAAAACATTCAGTACTTC. Protein: CASSEGPGFKNIQYF.

The V and J genes are TRBV10-3 and TRBJ2-7; 9 bases align to TRBD1. Germline assignment: CDR1 ENHRY and CDR2 SYGVKD. This CDR3 has 12 residues. The V gene end was trimmed by 11 bases and the J gene end by 5 bases; junction bases not matched to a gene: 7. The CDR3 DNA reads TGTGCCCATCAGGGACAGGGTGACGAGCAGTACTTC. Protein: CAHQGQGDEQYF.

The J gene is TRBJ2-5, the V gene TRBV6-2 or TRBV6-3; a weak D match, TRBD2 (5 bases). There are 12 residues in the CDR3. Germline loops: CDR1 MNHEY, CDR2 SVGEGT. Trimming pared 2 bases from V and 13 bases from J, leaving 14 bases between. The DNA for the CDR3 is TGTGCCAGCAGTTACCGGGGTCGTGGGTCGTACTTC. It codes for CASSYRGRGSYF.

In the case of this clonotype: A read error may account for a junction end that differs from germline. The V and J genes are TRBV24-1 and TRBJ1-1, with D maybe TRBD1 (5 bases). Looked up from germline, CDR1 is KGHDR and CDR2 is SFDVKD. This CDR3 is 18 amino acids long. This CDR3 is CTTSPPKPAGLWNTEAFF. In nucleotides, the CDR3 is TGTACCACCAGCCCACCAAAACCAGCAGGGCTATGGAACACTGAAGCTTTCTTT.

A word on this clonotype: This may be a read error: a much more frequent sequence differs by one nucleotide. The chain joins TRBV27 to TRBJ2-3; D might be TRBD1 (5 bases). The length of the CDR3 is 16 residues. Germline CDR1 is MNHEY and CDR2 is SMNVEV (reference sequence). The CDR3 sequence: CTSSLLREGGTDTQYF. The CDR3, as DNA: TGTACCAGCAGTTTACTCAGGGAAGGCGGCACAGATACGCAGTATTTT.

This clonotype was seen at least ten times. The chain employs TRBV7-2 and TRBJ2-5; D might be TRBD2 (6 bases). Germline values: CDR1 SGHTA, CDR2 FQGNSA. Trimming left V 6 bases short and J 2 bases short, with 13 bases between. CDR3 size: 14 residues. This CDR3 is CASRGPGLQETQYF. The CDR3 DNA follows: TGTGCCAGCAGAGGGCCGGGACTGCAAGAGACCCAGTACTTC.

J is TRBJ2-7 and V is TRBV20-1; 9 bases fit TRBD2. The CDR3 runs to 14 residues. Germline V lookup: CDR1 DFQATT, CDR2 SNEGSKA (reference sequence). J was trimmed by 6 bases and V by 6 bases; bases with no gene match: 12. Here the CDR3 DNA reads TGCAGTGCGTTCCGGCGGGAGGGCCAATGCGAGCAGTACTTC. Translation: CSAFRREGQCEQYF.

This clonotype was found once. The V gene is TRBV9, the J gene TRBJ2-1; the match to TRBD1 covers 7 bases. The CDR3 is 15 amino acids. V gave up 3 bases and J gave up 10 bases; unmatched junction bases: 13. Germline V lookup: CDR1 SGDLS, CDR2 YYNGEE. The CDR3 nucleotides are TGTGCCAGCAGCGGAGACGGGGACAGCGGAGGCGAGCAGTTCTTC. It codes for CASSGDGDSGGEQFF.

The DNA for the CDR3 is TGTGCCAGTAGTTCAGAGACAGCTAACTATGGCTACACCTTC. It specifies CASSSETANYGYTF. The rearrangement joins TRBV19 to TRBJ1-2, with D perhaps matching TRBD1 (5 bases). Germline assignment: CDR1 LNHDA and CDR2 SQIVND (reference sequence). V was trimmed by 5 bases and J by 0 bases, leaving 10 bases between them. The CDR3 sequence is 14 residues long.

The chain recombines TRBV12-3 or TRBV12-4 with TRBJ2-1, with TRBD1 matching 7 bases. The CDR3 extends over 14 amino acids. V shed 6 bases, J shed 3 bases, and the junction held 5 bases outside the gene matches. CDR3 in DNA: TGTGCCAGCAGGCTTAGACAGGGCTACAATGAGCAGTTCTTC. As protein: CASRLRQGYNEQFF.

J is TRBJ2-3 and V is TRBV7-2; 7 nucleotides align to TRBD2. This CDR3 spans 16 amino acids. Losses at the gene ends were 5 bases for V and 0 bases for J; bases not matched to a gene: 8. The germline V gene encodes CDR1 SGHTA and CDR2 FQGNSA. The DNA for the CDR3 is TGTGCCAGCAGCACGCAGGGAGGGGCCAGCACAGATACGCAGTATTTT. Protein sequence: CASSTQGGASTDTQYF.

A note on this clonotype: This sequence may be a read error, since a much larger clone differs from it by one base. The chain is built from TRBV6-4 and TRBJ2-1; D is perhaps TRBD1 or TRBD2 (5 bases each). This CDR3 spans 14 amino acids. The V and J ends lost 6 bases and 6 bases respectively, with 15 bases between them. Germline CDR1 is MRHNA and CDR2 is SNTAGT. The DNA of the CDR3 is TGTGCCAGCAGCAGGGCTAGCCAGGGCAATGAGCAGTTCTTC. This translates into CASSRASQGNEQFF.

The CDR3 coding sequence is TGTGCCAGCAGCCAAGGGGGGACAGGGGGCCATCAGCCCCAGCATTTT. Translated: CASSQGGTGGHQPQHF. This chain links TRBV14 with TRBJ1-5; 12 bases are a match to TRBD1. With V trimmed by 1 base and J by 5 bases, 3 bases remained unmatched. Germline assignment: CDR1 SGHDN and CDR2 FVKESK. CDR3 length: 16 amino acids.

The V and J genes are TRBV7-9 and TRBJ2-7, with 8 bases fitting TRBD2. This CDR3 contains 15 residues. CDR1 SEHNR and CDR2 FQNEAQ come from the germline V gene (reference sequence). The trim removed 1 base at V and 0 bases at J, leaving 2 bases unmatched. The CDR3 region has the DNA TGTGCCAGCAGCTTAGGCGGGAGGTTCTCCTACGAGCAGTACTTC. It translates to CASSLGGRFSYEQYF.

This clonotype was observed many times. The DNA of the CDR3 is TGTGCCAGCAGCCAAGGGCACGGATTCGCCTATGGCTACACCTTC. Amino acid sequence: CASSQGHGFAYGYTF. The genes are TRBV3-1 and TRBJ1-2, with D hard to call. The CDR3 runs 15 residues. The germline gives CDR1 LGHDT, CDR2 YNNKEL (reference sequence). Trimming left V 1 base short and J 4 bases short, with 13 bases between.

In regard to this clonotype: A junction boundary mismatches the germline segment, possibly from a read error. The rearrangement uses TRBV20-1 and TRBJ2-3; tentative D call: TRBD2 (5 bases). CDR1 and CDR2 (germline): DFQATT, SNEGSKA (reference sequence). There are 14 residues in the CDR3. CDR3 region: CSARDKREGDTLYF. The CDR3 nucleotides are TGCAGTGCTAGAGATAAGAGGGAAGGAGATACGCTGTATTTT.

The chain is built from TRBV5-6 and TRBJ2-1; 9 bases fit TRBD2. The V segment lost 7 bases and the J segment 5 bases; nucleotides outside the gene matches: 10. The CDR3 loop spans 15 amino acids. Germline-derived CDR1 and CDR2 are SGHDT and YYEEEE. The CDR3: CASAISGRFDNEQFF. CDR3 nucleotide sequence: TGTGCCAGCGCTATTAGCGGGAGATTCGACAATGAGCAGTTCTTC.

This clonotype was observed a handful of times. This sequence joins TRBV7-2 and TRBJ2-5; TRBD2 agrees at 8 bases. The CDR3 loop spans 15 amino acids. Germline V lookup: CDR1 SGHTA, CDR2 FQGNSA. V shed 10 bases, J shed 5 bases, and the junction held 15 bases outside the gene matches. CDR3 loop: CATNRGGGALETQYF. CDR3 nucleotide sequence: TGTGCCACCAACCGGGGGGGAGGGGCGCTGGAGACCCAGTACTTC.

This clonotype was seen at least ten times. The chain links TRBV20-1 to TRBJ2-4; D may be TRBD2 (6 bases). In germline, CDR1 is DFQATT, CDR2 SNEGSKA (reference sequence). The ends were cut back, 8 bases at V and 2 bases at J, with 16 bases in the middle. The CDR3 is 14 amino acids. The CDR3 region is CSLLSAGTKNIQYF. CDR3 nucleotide sequence: TGCAGTCTATTATCGGCGGGGACCAAAAACATTCAGTACTTC.

There are a few counts of this clonotype. V and J are TRBV5-1 and TRBJ2-1; maybe TRBD2 (6 bases). The CDR3 loop spans 12 amino acids. CDR1 is SGHRS, CDR2 YFSETQ, per germline. Trimming removed 3 bases from V and 12 bases from J, with 13 bases in between. CDR3: CASSWGDSAQFF. For the CDR3, the DNA is TGCGCCAGCAGCTGGGGGGACTCTGCGCAGTTCTTC.

This clonotype showed up many times. The chain couples TRBV20-1 to TRBJ2-5, with D possibly TRBD1 on 5 matching bases. Germline CDR1 is DFQATT and CDR2 is SNEGSKA (reference sequence). V was cut by 0 bases and J by 0 bases, with 11 bases left in between. There are 15 residues in the CDR3. The CDR3 region has the DNA TGCAGTGCTAGAGATCATGAAGGGGACCAAGAGACCCAGTACTTC. Protein sequence: CSARDHEGDQETQYF.

In the case of this clonotype: A much larger clone is a single base away; this may be a read error. This chain links TRBV29-1 with TRBJ2-7; 12 bases match TRBD1. CDR3 size: 14 residues. The germline CDR1 and CDR2 sequences are SQVTM and ANQGSEA. The V gene end was trimmed by 7 bases and the J gene end by 7 bases; junction bases not matched to a gene: 11. The CDR3 DNA is TGCAGCGCTATCCGGGACAGGGGGCTTAATGAGCAGTACTTC. It codes for CSAIRDRGLNEQYF.

The V call is TRBV28, the J call TRBJ1-2; 7 nucleotides align to TRBD1. This CDR3 is built from 15 residues. V shed 5 bases and J 4 bases; nucleotides not matched to a gene: 10. CDR1 is MDHEN, CDR2 SYDVKM, per germline. CDR3 coding DNA: TGTGCCAGCAGTGAAGTCGGGACAGTCCTCTATGGCTACACCTTC. Its protein product is CASSEVGTVLYGYTF.

In this sample, this clonotype turned up a few times. The chain combines TRBV20-1 with TRBJ1-2, with 7 bases lining up with TRBD1. CDR3 size: 13 residues. Looked up from germline, CDR1 is DFQATT and CDR2 is SNEGSKA (reference sequence). V lost 3 bases and J lost 6; bases outside the gene matches: 7. The CDR3 DNA is TGCAGTGCTAGCAACCCCGGACAGGATGGCTACACCTTC. Residues: CSASNPGQDGYTF.